In this sample, the clone carrying this T cell receptor beta chain turned up a few times. This CDR3 comprises 17 residues. Germline CDR1 reads SGHNT; CDR2 reads YYREEE (reference sequence). With 4 bases clipped from V and 2 bases from J, the junction kept 10 bases outside the gene matches. This sample was included in a study of cytotoxic CD8 clonotypes in ibrutinib-treated CLL. About 1.9 micrograms of genomic DNA came from cryopreserved PBMCs for TCR beta libraries. Generated by immunoSEQ multiplex PCR, the TCRdb table keeps only in-frame clones and is missing some. The sample lists 110,000 to 150,000 clones; about 75% were seen once.

The sequence was collected from a human donor with chronic lymphocytic leukemia. The chain couples TRBV5-4 to TRBJ2-7; 12 bases align to TRBD2. The sample in question was PBMCs, obtained after 24 months of ibrutinib treatment. The CDR3 nucleotides are TGTGCCAGCAGCCGGGGGCTAGCGGGGGGGAGAACCTACGAGCAGTACTTC. Amino acids: CASSRGLAGGRTYEQYF. Supplemented by reference TRBV5-4 and TRBJ2-7, the full variable domain reads ETGVTQSPTHLIKTRGQQVTLRCSSQSGHNTVSWYQQALGQGPQFIFQYYREEENGRGNFPPRFSGLQFPNYSSELNVNALELDDSALYLCASSRGLAGGRTYEQYFGPGTRLTVT.